The present T cell receptor beta chain was sequenced within a study of cytomegalovirus exposure and HLA in healthy donors. Study information: The Caucasian-associated ancestry cluster held around 81% of around 380 genotyped donors.

After removal of 2 bases from V and 10 bases from J, the junction contained 5 bases not matched to a gene. Per the germline V gene, CDR1 is MNHEY and CDR2 is SVGAGI. The CDR3 is 14 residues long. As to this clone: Its cognate antigen is unknown.

It was with 60 Vbeta and 13 Jbeta primers that the PCR ran. Here immunoSEQ multiplex PCR was the method, and the copy in TCRdb shows in-frame clones only, minus some. The sample has about 160,000 clones; about three quarters are singletons. The study, taken as a whole, reports: Accurate predictions that matched the HLA-A and HLA-B alleles of most subjects were reportedly made from TCR beta sequences. A later analysis showed TCR association rates differing by HLA locus, peaking at DRB1 and lowest at HLA-C.

The genes are TRBV6-5 and TRBJ2-1; TRBD2 aligns across 10 bases. The sequenced material came from PBMCs. This receptor was identified in a woman in her forties or fifties in good health and CMV-seropositive. This CDR3 reads CASSYGLAGAEQFF. The CDR3 nucleotides read TGTGCCAGCAGTTACGGGCTAGCGGGGGCCGAGCAGTTCTTC.